The 17 T cell receptor beta chains below come from one sample, sequenced in a study of T cell responses to AZD1222 COVID-19 vaccine. Method: immunoSEQ multiplex PCR; TCRdb's copy keeps in-frame clones and lacks some. Found here are 100,000 to 150,000 clones, 70% to 90% of them singletons; the top ten hold roughly 1.5%. Here the sequenced sample was peripheral blood, taken on day 0 of AZD1222 vaccination. These receptors were obtained from an adult in good health.

The V call is TRBV18, the J call TRBJ2-7, with 7 positions matching TRBD2. The CDR3 has 15 amino acids. The germline gives CDR1 KGHSH, CDR2 LQKENI. The J segment lost 2 bases and the V segment lost 1 base, leaving 5 bases of the junction unmatched. This CDR3 is CASSPQAGAPYEQYF. CDR3 in DNA: TGTGCCAGCTCACCACAGGCGGGAGCCCCCTACGAGCAGTACTTC.

The J gene is TRBJ1-5, the V gene TRBV6-5, with a possible D match to TRBD1 (5 bases). Trimming removed 2 bases from V and 9 bases from J, with 14 bases in between. Germline V lookup: CDR1 MNHEY, CDR2 SVGAGI. The CDR3 extends over 14 amino acids. The CDR3 loop reads CASSYGGFAGPQHF. In nucleotides, the CDR3 is TGTGCCAGCAGTTACGGGGGGTTCGCAGGGCCCCAGCATTTT.

The chain joins TRBV12-5 to TRBJ2-1; D possibly corresponds to TRBD2 (6 bases). Trimming took off 1 base at V and 2 bases at J, with 15 bases between the two ends. Germline CDR1 is LGHNT and CDR2 is FRNRAP. This CDR3 has 17 amino acids. The CDR3 loop is CASGLALNPGAYNEQFF. The CDR3 DNA reads TGTGCTAGTGGTTTGGCCCTTAATCCGGGGGCCTACAATGAGCAGTTCTTC.

V gene TRBV28 combines with J gene TRBJ1-2; 7 nucleotides line up with TRBD1. The ends lost 4 bases at V and 6 bases at J; junction bases unmatched: 5. Germline lookup yields CDR1 MDHEN and CDR2 SYDVKM. CDR3 length equals 13 residues. The CDR3 reads CASSSHRGDGYTF. CDR3 nucleotides: TGTGCCAGCAGTTCTCACAGGGGTGATGGCTACACCTTC.

In regard to this clone: The sample contains more than one DNA sequence encoding this CDR3. This rearrangement joins TRBV6-5 to TRBJ1-2, with D possibly matching TRBD1 (6 bases). CDR1 is MNHEY, CDR2 SVGAGI, per germline. This CDR3 contains 15 residues. V lost 2 bases and J 2 bases, leaving 12 bases between the germline ends. The CDR3 loop is CASSYRGQGNYGYTF. Written as DNA, the CDR3 is TGTGCCAGCAGTTACCGGGGACAAGGGAACTATGGCTACACCTTC.

The chain links TRBV4-1 to TRBJ2-7; TRBD1 matches 10 bases. From germline, CDR1 is MGHRA and CDR2 YSYEKL. Losses at the gene ends were 2 bases for V and 3 bases for J; bases not matched to a gene: 7. CDR3 length: 16 residues. The CDR3 DNA is TGCGCCAGCAGCCAACCCTTGGGGGACAGGGGCTACGAGCAGTACTTC. Protein product: CASSQPLGDRGYEQYF.

This chain uses TRBV7-2 with TRBJ2-2; 15 bases map to TRBD2. This CDR3 is built from 19 residues. Germline CDR1 SGHTA, CDR2 FQGNSA. The ends lost 6 bases at V and 3 bases at J; junction bases unmatched: 11. The CDR3 loop is CASSFPGLAGGIDTGELFF. CDR3 nucleotide sequence: TGTGCCAGCAGTTTCCCAGGACTAGCGGGAGGGATAGACACCGGGGAGCTGTTTTTT.

The chain recombines TRBV18 with TRBJ2-5, with 9 bases aligning to TRBD1. CDR1 is KGHSH, CDR2 LQKENI, per germline. After removal of 0 bases from V and 5 bases from J, the junction contained 7 bases not matched to a gene. The CDR3 is 16 amino acids. The CDR3 region has the DNA TGTGCCAGCTCACCACCGGGGACAGGGCTAAGCGAGACCCAGTACTTC. This gives the protein CASSPPGTGLSETQYF.

This clone has just one count. The chain couples TRBV7-3 to TRBJ2-3; 8 bases map to TRBD2. This CDR3 is built from 14 residues. Unmatched junction bases numbered 3, after V lost 5 bases and J lost 2 bases. Per germline, CDR1 SGHTA and CDR2 FQGTGA. The CDR3 DNA follows: TGTGCCAGCAGCCTTAGCGGGGACACAGATACGCAGTATTTT. Translated, it gives CASSLSGDTDTQYF.

This chain uses TRBV5-4 with TRBJ1-2; D may be TRBD1 (5 bases). This CDR3 has 13 amino acids. Deletions cut 4 bases from V and 6 bases from J, with 13 bases between. CDR1 and CDR2 from the germline V gene are SGHNT and YYREEE (reference sequence). CDR3 DNA: TGTGCCAGCAGCGGTGGGACTGTTAATGGCTACACCTTC. This translates into CASSGGTVNGYTF.

The chain couples TRBV4-1 to TRBJ1-4; 9 nucleotides agree with TRBD1. V gave up 0 bases and J gave up 7 bases; unmatched junction bases: 9. The germline gives CDR1 MGHRA, CDR2 YSYEKL. CDR3 length: 17 amino acids. This CDR3 is CASSQDRGDRVGEKLFF. CDR3 nucleotides: TGCGCCAGCAGCCAAGATAGGGGGGACAGGGTGGGTGAAAAACTGTTTTTT.

The V and J genes are TRBV19 and TRBJ2-3; 13 nucleotides line up with TRBD2. The CDR3 is 16 amino acids. V was clipped by 5 bases and J by 6 bases; unmatched bases: 8. The germline gives CDR1 LNHDA, CDR2 SQIVND (reference sequence). The CDR3, as DNA: TGTGCCAGTAGTCTGAGGACTAGCGGGAGCGTCGATACGCAGTATTTT. This translates into CASSLRTSGSVDTQYF. Full variable domain (missing parts from reference TRBV19 and TRBJ2-3): DGGITQSPKYLFRKEGQNVTLSCEQNLNHDAMYWYRQDPGQGLRLIYYSQIVNDFQKGDIAEGYSVSREKKESFPLTVTSAQKNPTAFYLCASSLRTSGSVDTQYFGPGTRLTVL.

The V gene is TRBV27, the J gene TRBJ2-7; D not resolved. The V gene's germline CDR1 is MNHEY and CDR2 SMNVEV (reference sequence). The length of the CDR3 is 15 residues. The V end was cut by 5 bases, the J end by 0 bases, with 14 bases between. The CDR3 nucleotides read TGTGCCAGCAGTCCCTACTCGGTGCCCTCCTACGAGCAGTACTTC. Residues: CASSPYSVPSYEQYF.

This sequence joins TRBV5-6 and TRBJ1-6, with 8 bases matching TRBD1. V dropped 1 base and J dropped 10; count of bases not matched to a gene: 7. Germline assignment: CDR1 SGHDT and CDR2 YYEEEE. This CDR3 spans 15 amino acids. This CDR3 is CASSLPGTGESPLHF. For the CDR3, the DNA is TGTGCCAGCAGCTTGCCCGGGACAGGTGAATCACCCCTCCACTTT.

The rearrangement joins TRBV11-2 to TRBJ1-1, with TRBD1 matching 10 bases. Germline V gene lookup returns CDR1 SGHAT and CDR2 FQNNGV. Losses at the gene ends were 3 bases for V and 0 bases for J; bases not matched to a gene: 4. The CDR3 is made up of 16 amino acids. This chain's CDR3 is CASSLGTGEMNTEAFF. CDR3 nucleotides: TGTGCCAGCAGCTTGGGGACAGGGGAGATGAACACTGAAGCTTTCTTT.

V usage is TRBV7-2 and J usage is TRBJ2-1; a weak D match, TRBD1 (5 bases). V shed 5 bases and J shed 4 bases, with 9 bases lying between them. Germline CDR1 is SGHTA and CDR2 is FQGNSA. The CDR3 spans 13 residues. The CDR3 region has the DNA TGTGCCAGCAGCACAACAGGATACAATGAGCAGTTCTTC. Translated, it gives CASSTTGYNEQFF. Full variable domain (missing parts from reference TRBV7-2 and TRBJ2-1): GAGVSQSPSNKVTEKGKDVELRCDPISGHTALYWYRQSLGQGLEFLIYFQGNSAPDKSGLPSDRFSAERTGGSVSTLTIQRTQQEDSAVYLCASSTTGYNEQFFGPGTRLTVL.

V gene TRBV7-3 combines with J gene TRBJ2-7; D might be TRBD2 (5 bases). CDR1 and CDR2 from the germline V gene are SGHTA and FQGTGA. V was shortened by 4 bases and J by 4 bases, with 14 bases between the two germline ends. The CDR3 length is 14 residues. The CDR3 coding sequence is TGTGCCAGCAGCTCCAGCGGAGGTGGATACGAGCAGTACTTC. Translating it yields CASSSSGGGYEQYF.